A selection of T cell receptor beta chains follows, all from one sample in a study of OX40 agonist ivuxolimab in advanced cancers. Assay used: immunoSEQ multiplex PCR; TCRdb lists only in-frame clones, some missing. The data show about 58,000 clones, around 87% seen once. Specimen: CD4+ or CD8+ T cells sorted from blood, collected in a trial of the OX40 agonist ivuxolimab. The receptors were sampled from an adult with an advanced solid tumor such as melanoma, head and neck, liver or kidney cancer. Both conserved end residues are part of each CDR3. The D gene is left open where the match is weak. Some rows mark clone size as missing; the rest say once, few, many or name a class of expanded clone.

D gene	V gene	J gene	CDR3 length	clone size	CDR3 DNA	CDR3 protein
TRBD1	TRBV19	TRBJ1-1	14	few	TGTGCCAGTAGTAGGAGGGGGCAGGACACTGAAGCTTTCTTT	CASSRRGQDTEAFF
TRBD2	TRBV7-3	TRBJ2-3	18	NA	TGTGCCAGCAGCTTATTTGGTCCTAGCGGGGGGCCGGGAGATACGCAGTATTTT	CASSLFGPSGGPGDTQYF
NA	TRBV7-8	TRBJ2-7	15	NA	TGTGCCAGCAGCTCGAGACGGTTGTCCTCCTACGAGCAGTACTTC	CASSSRRLSSYEQYF
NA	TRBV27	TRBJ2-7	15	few	TGTGCCAGCAGTTTAGTAGGGACGGACGACTACGAGCAGTACTTC	CASSLVGTDDYEQYF
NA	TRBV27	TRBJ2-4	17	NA	TGTGCCAGCAGTCCCCTCGGCGTGGCGGGGTCCGGGAACATTCAGTACTTC	CASSPLGVAGSGNIQYF
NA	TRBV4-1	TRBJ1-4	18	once	TGCGCCAGCAGCCAAGAGATGGGAGGGGTTTTCGGAAATGAAAAACTGTTTTTT	CASSQEMGGVFGNEKLFF
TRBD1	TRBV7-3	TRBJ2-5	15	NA	TGTGCCAGCAGCCCAACGGGACAGGGGGGAGAGACCCAGTACTTC	CASSPTGQGGETQYF
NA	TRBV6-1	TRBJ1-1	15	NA	TGTGCCAGCAGTGAAGCGCGATACAGTAACACTGAAGCTTTCTTT	CASSEARYSNTEAFF
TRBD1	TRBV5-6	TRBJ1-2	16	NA	TGTGCCAGCAGCGAGGACTACAGGGGGTTTAAGGATGGCTACACCTTC	CASSEDYRGFKDGYTF
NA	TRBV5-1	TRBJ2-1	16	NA	TGCGCCAGCAGCTTGTTTCTCGGGCGCAGGTACAATGAGCAGTTCTTC	CASSLFLGRRYNEQFF
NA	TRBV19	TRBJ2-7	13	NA	TGTGCCAGTAGTAAGTCAGGGACCTACGAGCAGTACTTC	CASSKSGTYEQYF
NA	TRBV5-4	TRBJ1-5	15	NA	TGTGCCAGCAGCTCTGGTGGGCAGAACAATCAGCCCCAGCATTTT	CASSSGGQNNQPQHF
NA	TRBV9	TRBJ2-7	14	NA	TGTGCCAGCAGCCTTGGACAGTTCTCCTACGAGCAGTACTTC	CASSLGQFSYEQYF
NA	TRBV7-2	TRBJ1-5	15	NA	TGTGCCAGCAGCGCGGGGGGGGGCTATGGTCAGCCCCAGCATTTT	CASSAGGGYGQPQHF
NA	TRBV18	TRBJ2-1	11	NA	TGTGCCAGCTCACGCGGACAGCACAGGTTCTTC	CASSRGQHRFF
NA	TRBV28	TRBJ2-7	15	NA	TGTGCCACATGGACTTCCCTCCCATGGTCCTACGAGCAGTACTTC	CATWTSLPWSYEQYF
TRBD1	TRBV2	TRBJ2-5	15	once	TGTGCCAGCAGCGGGACAGGGGGTCGGTCGGAGACCCAGTACTTC	CASSGTGGRSETQYF
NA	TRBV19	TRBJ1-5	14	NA	TGTGCCAGTAGTATGAGTCAGATTAATCAGCCCCAGCATTTT	CASSMSQINQPQHF
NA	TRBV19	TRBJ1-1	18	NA	TGTGCCAGTATAAGGGGATTACCGGGACCTCAAACGAACACTGAAGCTTTCTTT	CASIRGLPGPQTNTEAFF
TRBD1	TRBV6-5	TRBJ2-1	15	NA	TGTGCCAGCAGAGAGGACAGGGTTTCCTACAATGAGCAGTTCTTC	CASREDRVSYNEQFF
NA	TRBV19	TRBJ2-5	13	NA	TGTGCCAGTAGTACGGCAGACCAAGAGACCCAGTACTTC	CASSTADQETQYF
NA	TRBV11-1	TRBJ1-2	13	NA	TGTGCCAGCAGTCCCGGACCCGGCTATGGCTACACCTTC	CASSPGPGYGYTF
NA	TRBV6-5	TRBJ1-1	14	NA	TGTGCCAGCAGACGGGACAAGGCGGGGACTGAAGCTTTCTTT	CASRRDKAGTEAFF
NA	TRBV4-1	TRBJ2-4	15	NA	TGCGCCAGCAGCCGACAATTAGAAGCCAAAAACATTCAGTACTTC	CASSRQLEAKNIQYF
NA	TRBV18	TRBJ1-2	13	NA	TGTGCCAGCTCGCAGGACCCAGGGAGTGGCTACACCTTC	CASSQDPGSGYTF
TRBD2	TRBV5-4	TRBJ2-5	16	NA	TGTGCCAGCAGCTTGGATCCGCGGGGGGGCGGAGAGACCCAGTACTTC	CASSLDPRGGGETQYF
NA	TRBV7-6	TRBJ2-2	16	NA	TGTGCCAGCAGCAATTCGGGAACACCGGGGGCCGGGGAGCTGTTTTTT	CASSNSGTPGAGELFF
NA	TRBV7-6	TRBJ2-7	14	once	TGTGCCAGCAGCTCCCGGGCCAACGCCTACGAGCAGTACTTC	CASSSRANAYEQYF
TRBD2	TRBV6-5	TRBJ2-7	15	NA	TGTGCCAGCAATAAAGCGGGGTCATCCTCCTACGAGCAGTACTTC	CASNKAGSSSYEQYF
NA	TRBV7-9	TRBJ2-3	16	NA	TGTGCCAGCAGCTTAGTAGGACTACAGGGAATGGATACGCAGTATTTT	CASSLVGLQGMDTQYF
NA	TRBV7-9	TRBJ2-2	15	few	TGTGCCAGCGGACGTGGTACCCTGAACACCGGGGAGCTGTTTTTT	CASGRGTLNTGELFF
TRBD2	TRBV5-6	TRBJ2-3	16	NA	TGTGCCAGCAGCTTCCGCTCGAGCGGGGCTGTAGATACGCAGTATTTT	CASSFRSSGAVDTQYF
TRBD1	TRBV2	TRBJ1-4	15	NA	TGTGCCAGCAATGCAGGGGGCGTTGCTAATGAAAAACTGTTTTTT	CASNAGGVANEKLFF
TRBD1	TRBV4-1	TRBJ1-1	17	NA	TGCGCCAGCAGCCAAATATGGACAGGGGGTCGCGACACTGAAGCTTTCTTT	CASSQIWTGGRDTEAFF
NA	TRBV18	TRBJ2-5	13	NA	TGTGCCAGCTCAATGGGACATGTCGAGACCCAGTACTTC	CASSMGHVETQYF
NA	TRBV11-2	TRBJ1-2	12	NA	TGTGCCAGCAGCTTCACGGGTGGCGGCTACACCTTC	CASSFTGGGYTF
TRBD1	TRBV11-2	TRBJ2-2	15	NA	TGTGCCAGCAGCTTGTCAGGGGGGAACACCGGGGAGCTGTTTTTT	CASSLSGGNTGELFF
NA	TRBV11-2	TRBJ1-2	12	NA	TGTGCCAGCGGACGGACCAACTATGGCTACACCTTC	CASGRTNYGYTF
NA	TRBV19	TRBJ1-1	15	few	TGTGCCAGTAGGGAGTTATCAAGCACGAACACTGAAGCTTTCTTT	CASRELSSTNTEAFF
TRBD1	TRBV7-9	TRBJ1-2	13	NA	TGTGCCAGCAGCTCACAGGGGGCGGAGGGCTACACCTTC	CASSSQGAEGYTF
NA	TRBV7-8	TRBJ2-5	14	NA	TGTGCCAGCAGCCGGGGGAGATACCAAGAGACCCAGTACTTC	CASSRGRYQETQYF
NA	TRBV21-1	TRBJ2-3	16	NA	TGTGCCAGCAGCAAAACCACCCTGCCTCCCGAAGATACGCAGTATTTT	CASSKTTLPPEDTQYF
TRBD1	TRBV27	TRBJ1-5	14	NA	TGTGCCAGCAGGAGCCGGACAGGGCTTCAGCCCCAGCATTTT	CASRSRTGLQPQHF
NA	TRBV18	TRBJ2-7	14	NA	TGTGCCAGCTCACAGGGAAGGGGGACCTACGAGCAGTACTTC	CASSQGRGTYEQYF
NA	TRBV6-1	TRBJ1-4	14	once	TGTGCCAGCAGAATCACGGGAGCTAATGAAAAACTGTTTTTT	CASRITGANEKLFF
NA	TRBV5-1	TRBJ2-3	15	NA	TGCGCCAGCAGCCTCCAGATCGGAAGCACAGATACGCAGTATTTT	CASSLQIGSTDTQYF
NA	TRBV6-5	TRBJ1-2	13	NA	TGTGCCAGCAGCCCCGCAGCTAACTATGGCTACACCTTC	CASSPAANYGYTF
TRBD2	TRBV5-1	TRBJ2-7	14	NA	TGCGCCAGCAGCTCGCGGGAGGGTATAGGCGAGCAGTACTTC	CASSSREGIGEQYF
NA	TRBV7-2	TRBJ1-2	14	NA	TGTGCCAGCAGCTTAGGAATGGTTAACTATGGCTACACCTTC	CASSLGMVNYGYTF
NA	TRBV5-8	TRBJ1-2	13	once	TGTGCCAGCAGCCCCGGGGCAGGGAGTTTCTACACCTTC	CASSPGAGSFYTF
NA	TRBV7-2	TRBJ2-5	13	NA	TGTGCCAGCAGCTCAAACCGGGACCGCCCCCAGTACTTC	CASSSNRDRPQYF
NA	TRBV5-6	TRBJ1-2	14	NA	TGTGCCAGCAGCCCCCGGGTCCGGGGAGCGGGCTACACCTTC	CASSPRVRGAGYTF
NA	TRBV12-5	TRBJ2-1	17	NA	TGTGCTAGTGGTTTGGTACTAAACACCGTGGACTTCAATGAGCAGTTCTTC	CASGLVLNTVDFNEQFF